This T cell receptor (beta chain) was identified in a study of T cell responses to AZD1222 COVID-19 vaccine. Trimming took 0 bases from V and 5 from J; bases not matched to a gene: 9. The CDR3 extends over 17 amino acids. Germline V CDR1 and CDR2: LGHNA, YSLEER. Timing groups of about 4 and about 12 weeks for second doses were pooled. Produced via immunoSEQ multiplex PCR; TCRdb's table is partial and in-frame only. Among more than 100,000 clones listed, 87% were seen once. The sequence derives from an adult who received the AZD1222 COVID-19 vaccine. Here the sequenced sample was peripheral blood, taken 28 days after the second AZD1222 dose. The gene calls are TRBV4-3 and TRBJ1-2; 10 nucleotides align to TRBD1. The CDR3 DNA is TGCGCCAGCAGCCAAGATCATCCGGGACAGGGGAAATATGGCTACACCTTC. Translation: CASSQDHPGQGKYGYTF.